This T cell receptor (beta chain) was sequenced in a study of cytomegalovirus exposure and HLA in healthy donors. PCR involved 60 Vbeta and 13 Jbeta primers. Data came from immunoSEQ multiplex PCR; TCRdb stores just in-frame clones and leaves some out. The profile shows about 110,000 clones, 65% to 90% of them singletons. V dropped 1 base and J dropped 4; count of bases not matched to a gene: 1. The CDR3 is made up of 13 amino acids. Germline-derived CDR1 and CDR2 are SGHDT and YYEEEE. Study-wide results and caveats: According to the study, around 150 TCR beta chains were cytomegalovirus-associated.

Donors had nominal health at sampling but likely had unrecorded immune exposures. With regard to this clone: Its antigen is not known.

The gene calls are TRBV5-6 and TRBJ1-2, with 7 nucleotides matching TRBD1. The TCR originated in a man aged 45-60 years in good health and CMV-seronegative. The material sequenced was PBMCs. The CDR3 DNA follows: TGTGCCAGCAGCTTGAGGGGGCTCTATGGCTACACCTTC. As protein: CASSLRGLYGYTF.